What follows are 21 T cell receptor beta chains derived from one specimen sequenced in a study of cytomegalovirus exposure and HLA in healthy donors. 13 Jbeta primers and 60 Vbeta primers were used for the PCR. Using immunoSEQ multiplex PCR, the repertoire was profiled, and TCRdb retains in-frame clones only, with some absent. The sample has about 94,000 clones, around 69% seen once. The material sequenced was PBMCs. These receptors all stem from a man aged 25-45 years in good health and CMV-seronegative.

V gene TRBV19 combines with J gene TRBJ2-1, with TRBD2 identical over 11 bases. The germline V gene encodes CDR1 LNHDA and CDR2 SQIVND (reference sequence). CDR3 length: 16 residues. V shed 4 bases, J shed 1 base, and the junction held 3 bases outside the gene matches. CDR3 coding DNA: TGTGCCAGTAGTAGACTAGCGGGATATTCCTACAATGAGCAGTTCTTC. Its protein is CASSRLAGYSYNEQFF.

V gene TRBV21-1 combines with J gene TRBJ1-1; the tabulated D call, TRBD1, remains unverified against the DNA. TRBV21-1 is described as a pseudogene. The CDR3 is made up of 16 amino acids. The CDR3 is CASSKASQGMNTEAFF. CDR3 nucleotides: TGTGCCAGCAGCAAAGCCTCCCAGGGGATGAACACTGAAGCTTTCTTT.

This chain uses TRBV18 with TRBJ2-7; tentatively, D is TRBD2 (5 bases). There are 14 residues in the CDR3. Looked up from germline, CDR1 is KGHSH and CDR2 is LQKENI. V gave up 5 bases and J gave up 0 bases, with 11 bases separating them. Here the CDR3 DNA reads TGTGCCAGCTCAAACAGAGGGAGCTCCTACGAGCAGTACTTC. Protein: CASSNRGSSYEQYF. The full variable domain, with the rest looked up from reference TRBV18 and TRBJ2-7, is NAGVMQNPRHLVRRRGQEARLRCSPMKGHSHVYWYRQLPEEGLKFMVYLQKENIIDESGMPKERFSAEFPKEGPSILRIQQVVRGDSAAYFCASSNRGSSYEQYFGPGTRLTVT.

V is TRBV6-6 and J is TRBJ2-7; maybe TRBD1 (6 bases). The germline CDR1 and CDR2 sequences are MNHNY and SVGAGI (reference sequence). V lost 4 bases and J 1 base, leaving 8 bases between the germline ends. The CDR3 consists of 13 residues. CDR3 in amino acids: CASSFDRSYEQYF. The DNA for the CDR3 is TGTGCCAGCAGTTTCGACAGGTCCTACGAGCAGTACTTC.

This sequence joins TRBV5-4 and TRBJ1-2; 9 bases line up with TRBD1. There are 14 residues in the CDR3. CDR1 SGHNT and CDR2 YYREEE come from the germline V gene (reference sequence). With 2 bases clipped from V and 3 bases from J, the junction kept 2 bases outside the gene matches. The CDR3 coding sequence is TGTGCCAGCAGCTTCGGGACAGGGTACTATGGCTACACCTTC. Protein sequence: CASSFGTGYYGYTF. Full variable domain (remainder filled in from reference TRBV5-4 and TRBJ1-2): ETGVTQSPTHLIKTRGQQVTLRCSSQSGHNTVSWYQQALGQGPQFIFQYYREEENGRGNFPPRFSGLQFPNYSSELNVNALELDDSALYLCASSFGTGYYGYTFGSGTRLTVV.

This chain connects TRBV7-9 to TRBJ1-6, with D perhaps TRBD1 (6 bases). The CDR3 is 17 amino acids. CDR1 and CDR2 from the germline V gene are SEHNR and FQNEAQ (reference sequence). V was shortened by 5 bases and J by 9 bases, with 23 bases between the two germline ends. The CDR3: CASSPGGQTINGSPLHF. DNA of the CDR3: TGTGCCAGCAGCCCGGGCGGACAGACAATTAACGGTTCACCCCTCCACTTT.

The chain recombines TRBV7-3 with TRBJ2-3; possible D gene TRBD2, 6 bases. This CDR3 has 15 amino acids. Germline loops: CDR1 SGHTA, CDR2 FQGTGA. V was pared by 5 bases and J by 0 bases, with 12 bases between. Written as DNA, the CDR3 is TGTGCCAGCAGCCCGGGGGATTCTAGCACAGATACGCAGTATTTT. It specifies CASSPGDSSTDTQYF.

The J gene is TRBJ2-2, the V gene TRBV9, with unresolved D. Trimming shortened V by 0 bases and J by 2 bases, and 11 bases separated the two germline ends. The CDR3 is 16 residues long. Germline CDR1 and CDR2: SGDLS and YYNGEE. Here the CDR3 DNA reads TGTGCCAGCAGCGTAGAATCTAGATTCAACACCGGGGAGCTGTTTTTT. Translating it yields CASSVESRFNTGELFF.

This clone has a handful of counts. The V and J genes are TRBV9 and TRBJ2-1; TRBD2 aligns across 8 bases. The length of the CDR3 is 12 residues. Germline CDR1 is SGDLS and CDR2 is YYNGEE. V shed 4 bases and J 14 bases; nucleotides not matched to a gene: 8. As DNA, the CDR3 is TGTGCCAGCAGCCCAGGACTAGCCGAAGAGTTCTTC. It yields the protein CASSPGLAEEFF.

In nucleotides, the CDR3 is TGTGCCAGCAGCAACGTTGAAGAGCGGGAGAACACCGGGGAGCTGTTTTTT. Translated, it gives CASSNVEERENTGELFF. V is TRBV21-1 and J is TRBJ2-2; the table's D call, TRBD2, has no DNA check behind it. TRBV21-1 is given as a pseudogene. This CDR3 contains 17 residues.

This chain joins TRBV7-2 and TRBJ2-3; 7 nucleotides agree with TRBD1. Germline lookup yields CDR1 SGHTA and CDR2 FQGNSA. The CDR3 runs 14 residues. The trim removed 5 bases at V and 12 bases at J, leaving 14 bases unmatched. The CDR3 nucleotides read TGTGCCAGCAGCCCCCCCGGGACAGCCTCGAGCCAGTATTTT. Translating gives CASSPPGTASSQYF.

The chain joins TRBV7-3 to TRBJ2-1; D is perhaps TRBD2 (5 bases). There are 14 residues in the CDR3. The germline V and J ends were trimmed by 5 bases and 6 bases, with 14 bases remaining between them. CDR1 and CDR2 from the germline V gene are SGHTA and FQGTGA. CDR3 region: CASSKTSSGNEQFF. In DNA, the CDR3 is TGTGCCAGCAGCAAAACTAGTTCGGGCAATGAGCAGTTCTTC.

The chain recombines TRBV6-1 with TRBJ1-2; 8 nucleotides align to TRBD1. This CDR3 is 12 amino acids long. Germline CDR1 MNHNS, CDR2 SASEGT. With 5 bases clipped from V and 8 bases from J, the junction kept 4 bases outside the gene matches. CDR3 nucleotides: TGTGCCAGCAGTACAGGGGGAGGGGGCTACACCTTC. Residues: CASSTGGGGYTF.

V and J are TRBV27 and TRBJ1-1; D uncertain. This CDR3 has 13 amino acids. Germline V CDR1 and CDR2: MNHEY, SMNVEV (reference sequence). Trimming cost V 1 base and J 1 base, with 4 bases left between them. The CDR3 coding sequence is TGTGCCAGCAGTTTATACAAGAACACTGAAGCTTTCTTT. Translation gives CASSLYKNTEAFF.

V usage is TRBV29-1 and J usage is TRBJ1-1, with 7 bases that match TRBD1. The CDR3 runs 10 residues. The germline V gene encodes CDR1 SQVTM and CDR2 ANQGSEA. The ends lost 4 bases at V and 7 bases at J; junction bases unmatched: 0. The DNA for the CDR3 is TGCAGCGTTGGGGACAGTGAAGCTTTCTTT. Translated: CSVGDSEAFF.

The sample holds a few counts of this clone. The J gene is TRBJ1-2, the V gene TRBV28; D is ambiguous. The CDR3 sequence is 18 residues long. Germline V lookup: CDR1 MDHEN, CDR2 SYDVKM. V was trimmed by 5 bases and J by 4 bases, leaving 26 bases between them. Written as DNA, the CDR3 is TGTGCCAGCAGTCCCCACCTTTCTCGGGAAGTGTGGAGCTATGGCTACACCTTC. This codes for CASSPHLSREVWSYGYTF.

Note on this clone: This sample includes further DNA sequences coding for the same CDR3. The V gene is TRBV28, the J gene TRBJ2-1; maybe TRBD1 (5 bases). Germline V gives CDR1 MDHEN, CDR2 SYDVKM. This CDR3 spans 12 amino acids. Trimming pared 6 bases from V and 10 bases from J, leaving 13 bases between. CDR3 amino acids: CASSFSQDEQFF. The CDR3 nucleotides read TGTGCCAGCAGCTTTTCACAGGACGAGCAGTTCTTC.

This clone was seen a handful of times. This chain joins TRBV4-3 and TRBJ2-2; 8 nucleotides align to TRBD2. There are 17 residues in the CDR3. Germline lookup yields CDR1 LGHNA and CDR2 YSLEER. The trim removed 2 bases at V and 1 base at J, leaving 6 bases unmatched. CDR3 sequence: CASSQSGGGWNTGELFF. For the CDR3, the DNA is TGCGCCAGCAGCCAATCTGGCGGGGGGTGGAACACCGGGGAGCTGTTTTTT.

Concerning this clone itself: One junction end does not reproduce the germline sequence, and a read error may be involved. The CDR3: CSSSFISGQQYF. The DNA of the CDR3 is TGTTCCAGCAGCTTCATCTCGGGACAGCAGTACTTC. The chain employs TRBV7-9 and TRBJ2-4, with 7 positions matching TRBD1. Germline V gives CDR1 SEHNR, CDR2 FQNEAQ (reference sequence). This CDR3 is 12 amino acids long.

The chain couples TRBV7-9 to TRBJ2-3, with D perhaps TRBD2 (7 bases). This CDR3 comprises 19 residues. With 0 bases removed from V and 4 bases from J, the gap between germline ends came to 23 bases. Germline lookup yields CDR1 SEHNR and CDR2 FQNEAQ (reference sequence). The CDR3 reads CASSLAAYLGAGVADTQYF. In DNA form, the CDR3 reads TGTGCCAGCAGCTTAGCAGCCTACTTGGGGGCGGGAGTCGCAGATACGCAGTATTTT.

CDR3 sequence reads: CASRYQGVGNTEAFF. Here the CDR3 DNA reads TGTGCCAGCAGGTATCAGGGGGTGGGGAACACTGAAGCTTTCTTT. The V gene is TRBV28, the J gene TRBJ1-1; 7 positions match TRBD1. The ends lost 6 bases at V and 1 base at J; junction bases unmatched: 8. Germline V gene sequence: CDR1 MDHEN, CDR2 SYDVKM. This CDR3 spans 15 amino acids. The full variable domain, in which reference TRBV28 and TRBJ1-1 provide the parts outside the CDR3, is DVKVTQSSRYLVKRTGEKVFLECVQDMDHENMFWYRQDPGLGLRLIYFSYDVKMKEKGDIPEGYSVSREKKERFSLILESASTNQTSMYLCASRYQGVGNTEAFFGQGTRLTVV.